The 27 T cell receptor beta chains given below trace back to one sample, sequenced in a study of T cells in women clearing cervical HPV infection. Here immunoSEQ multiplex PCR was the method, and the copy in TCRdb shows in-frame clones only, minus some. Its clone listing holds some 23,000 clones. Input material: blood buffy coat. The receptors derive from a woman aged 18-70 years with a cervical HPV16 infection that either progressed to CIN3+ or cleared (not recorded which).

A word on this clone: The observed sequence ends 3 residues before the CDR3 terminus, with the missing tail filled in from the germline J gene. The chain couples TRBV12-3 or TRBV12-4 to TRBJ2-3, with TRBD2 identical over 8 bases. This CDR3 is 15 amino acids long. V lost 4 bases and J lost 3; bases outside the gene matches: 6. The CDR3 DNA, read in part, is TGTGCCAGCAGTTCGTTAGCGGGACCTACAGATACG. Protein product: CASSSLAGPTDT. The complete CDR3 protein is CASSSLAGPTDTQYF.

As to this clone: The read ends 3 residues before the CDR3 terminus; that terminus is restored from the germline J gene. The chain recombines TRBV19 with TRBJ2-2, with TRBD1 identical over 9 bases. The germline V gene has CDR1 LNHDA and CDR2 SQIVND (reference sequence). CDR3 length equals 13 residues. The trim removed 11 bases at V and 4 bases at J, leaving 5 bases unmatched. The covered CDR3 bases are TGTGCCTCGGGACAGGGCTTCACCGGGGAG. This translates into CASGQGFTGE. The full CDR3 protein is CASGQGFTGELFF.

Partial CDR3 DNA: TGCAGTGCTTACCCAAGGGGGGGGGTTAATGAAAAA. As protein: CSAYPRGGVNEK. The whole CDR3 is CSAYPRGGVNEKLFF. This chain links TRBV20-1 with TRBJ1-4; a weak D match, TRBD1 (6 bases). The missing CDR3 end, 3 residues past where the read stops, is filled in from the germline J gene. V lost 5 bases and J lost 4, with 17 bases in between. Germline CDR1 is DFQATT and CDR2 is SNEGSKA (reference sequence). The CDR3 has 15 residues.

The CDR3 is CASGPTGTDTQYF. CDR3 bases read: TGCGCCAGCGGGCCTACTGGCACAGATACG. The chain recombines TRBV5-1 with TRBJ2-3; D unclear. The read is 3 residues too short to cover the CDR3 end, so that end is filled in from the germline J gene. Germline CDR1 and CDR2: SGHRS and YFSETQ. The CDR3 length is 13 residues. Trimming pared 7 bases from V and 1 base from J, leaving 10 bases between. The full variable domain, rest sourced from reference TRBV5-1 and TRBJ2-3, is KAGVTQTPRYLIKTRGQQVTLSCSPISGHRSVSWYQQTPGQGLQFLFEYFSETQRNKGNFPGRFSGRQFSNSRSEMNVSTLELGDSALYLCASGPTGTDTQYFGPGTRLTVL.

As concerns this clone: The read ends 3 residues shy of where the CDR3 ends; the end is completed using the germline J gene. This rearrangement joins TRBV7-9 to TRBJ2-1; 7 bases map to TRBD2. The CDR3 is 15 residues long. Germline assignment: CDR1 SEHNR and CDR2 FQNEAQ (reference sequence). J lost 2 bases, V lost 6 bases, and 7 bases had no gene match. CDR3 DNA, as far as it was read: TGTGCCAGCAGATCACTAGCGTTTGCCTACAATGAG. Translating gives CASRSLAFAYNE. The full CDR3 sequence reads CASRSLAFAYNEQFF.

As for this clone: The read gets to within 3 residues of the CDR3 end, and the germline J gene fills in the rest. This sequence joins TRBV19 and TRBJ2-7; D is perhaps TRBD1 (6 bases). Trimming shortened V by 7 bases and J by 3 bases, and 16 bases separated the two germline ends. In germline, CDR1 is LNHDA, CDR2 SQIVND (reference sequence). The CDR3 totals 14 residues. CDR3 bases read: TGTGCCAGTAAAGAGGCCGGACAGAACTACGAG. Its protein is CASKEAGQNYE. The whole CDR3 sequence is CASKEAGQNYEQYF. Full variable domain (missing parts from reference TRBV19 and TRBJ2-7): DGGITQSPKYLFRKEGQNVTLSCEQNLNHDAMYWYRQDPGQGLRLIYYSQIVNDFQKGDIAEGYSVSREKKESFPLTVTSAQKNPTAFYLCASKEAGQNYEQYFGPGTRLTVT.

As regards this clone: Read data end 3 residues before the CDR3 end; the end is taken from the germline J gene. The chain has TRBV4-2 and TRBJ2-1; weak D call: TRBD2 (6 bases). The CDR3 sequence is 15 residues long. The germline V gene encodes CDR1 LGHNA and CDR2 YNFKEQ. Trimming stripped 7 bases from V and 9 bases from J, with 22 bases between. CDR3 DNA, as far as it was read: TGTGCCAGCACCACCGTTGCTAGCGCCCTCGGTGAG. It codes for CASTTVASALGE. The whole CDR3 region reads CASTTVASALGEQFF.

Regarding this clone: The read finishes 3 residues shy of the CDR3 end, and the germline J gene is used to complete it. This chain links TRBV18 with TRBJ1-5; possible D gene TRBD1, 5 bases. Between the trimmed V and J ends, which lost 3 bases and 1 base, there was a span of 10 bases. This CDR3 is 15 amino acids long. CDR1 and CDR2 from the germline V gene are KGHSH and LQKENI. This chain's CDR3 is CASSPGRASNQPQHF. The DNA read from the CDR3 is TGTGCCAGCTCACCCGGCAGGGCCAGCAATCAGCCC.

CDR3 loop: CASSRISGTSGELFF. CDR3 bases read: TGCGCCAGCAGCCGGATTAGCGGGACCTCCGGGGAG. V gene TRBV5-1 combines with J gene TRBJ2-2; 8 nucleotides agree with TRBD2. The read stops 3 residues short of the end of the CDR3; the missing end is completed from the germline J gene. This CDR3 is built from 15 residues. Looked up from germline, CDR1 is SGHRS and CDR2 is YFSETQ. J lost 6 bases, V lost 4 bases, and 8 bases had no gene match.

Concerning this clone: Sequencing ends 3 residues short of the CDR3 end; the germline J gene provides the rest. This chain joins TRBV7-3 and TRBJ2-5; 11 bases line up with TRBD2. CDR3 length: 13 residues. CDR1 is SGHTA, CDR2 FQGTGA, per germline. Trimming at V came to 5 bases and at J to 5 bases, leaving 1 base not matched to a gene. CDR3 DNA (partial): TGTGCCAGCAGCCCTAGCGGGAGGGAGACC. Protein product: CASSPSGRET. The entire CDR3 protein is CASSPSGRETQYF.

Concerning this clone itself: The CDR3 end falls 3 residues outside the read, so it is completed with the germline J gene. The genes are TRBV30 and TRBJ2-2, with TRBD2 as a possible D gene (6 bases). The CDR3 extends over 12 amino acids. Germline loops: CDR1 GTSNPN, CDR2 SVGIG (reference sequence). The germline V and J ends were trimmed by 4 bases and 6 bases, with 9 bases remaining between them. CDR3 residues: CAWKGEAGELFF. The sequenced part of the CDR3 DNA is TGTGCCTGGAAAGGGGAGGCCGGGGAG.

The sequenced part of the CDR3 DNA is TGTGCCAGCAGTGAACCAACCAGGCCGGGGGAG. Encoded protein: CASSEPTRPGE. The full CDR3 protein is CASSEPTRPGELFF. The chain couples TRBV6-1 to TRBJ2-2; D is ambiguous. Read coverage stops 3 residues before the CDR3 terminus; the germline J gene supplies the remainder. This CDR3 comprises 14 residues. The germline CDR1 and CDR2 sequences are MNHNS and SASEGT. V lost 2 bases to trimming and J lost 8 bases, with 12 bases between them.

As concerns this clone: The read terminates 3 residues before the CDR3 end, so the remaining end is supplied by the germline J gene. The V gene is TRBV2, the J gene TRBJ2-1; 12 nucleotides align to TRBD2. V trimming: 6 bases; J trimming: 0 bases; junction bases outside the gene matches: 9. Germline loops: CDR1 SNHLY, CDR2 FYNNEI. The CDR3 is 18 amino acids. The CDR3 protein is CASRSSGGASSSYNEQFF. CDR3 DNA, as far as it was read: TGTGCCAGCAGATCTAGCGGGGGGGCGTCTAGCTCCTACAATGAG.

About this clone: The CDR3 end falls 3 residues outside the read, so it is completed with the germline J gene. The chain is built from TRBV11-2 and TRBJ1-3; the D gene is possibly TRBD1 (6 bases). Germline CDR1 is SGHAT and CDR2 is FQNNGV. This CDR3 is 15 amino acids long. Between the trimmed V and J ends, which lost 7 bases and 2 bases, there was a span of 15 bases. The CDR3 spells CASNSLDRTGNTIYF. The CDR3 DNA, read in part, is TGTGCCAGCAACTCTTTGGACAGAACTGGAAACACC.

Concerning this clone: The CDR3 extends 3 residues past the end of the read, so its final part is completed from the germline J gene. The chain couples TRBV5-4 to TRBJ2-6; tentatively, D is TRBD1 or TRBD2 (7 bases each). This CDR3 is built from 16 residues. Germline values: CDR1 SGHNT, CDR2 YYREEE (reference sequence). Trimming removed 3 bases from V and 1 base from J, with 11 bases in between. CDR3 in amino acids: CASSWEGASGANVLTF. Partial CDR3 DNA: TGTGCCAGCAGCTGGGAGGGGGCTTCTGGGGCCAACGTC.

To note about this clone: The read ends 3 residues before the CDR3 terminus; that terminus is restored from the germline J gene. This rearrangement joins TRBV7-8 to TRBJ2-7; 8 bases align to TRBD2. Germline CDR1 SGHVS, CDR2 FQNEAQ. J lost 5 bases, V lost 1 base, and 7 bases had no gene match. This CDR3 has 15 amino acids. CDR3 DNA (partial): TGTGCCAGCAGCTTAGGAGCGGGAGATTTCGACGAG. Its protein is CASSLGAGDFDE. The entire CDR3 sequence reads CASSLGAGDFDEQYF.

CDR3 loop: CASSPYSGGSSLGEQFF. The CDR3 DNA, read in part, is TGTGCCAGCTCACCATATTCGGGCGGGAGTTCGTTGGGTGAG. V gene TRBV18 combines with J gene TRBJ2-1; 7 nucleotides agree with TRBD2. Read coverage stops 3 residues before the CDR3 terminus; the germline J gene supplies the remainder. V dropped 2 bases and J dropped 9; count of bases not matched to a gene: 16. Germline values: CDR1 KGHSH, CDR2 LQKENI. CDR3 length equals 17 residues.

Concerning this clone itself: The read comes to an end 3 residues before the CDR3 does, leaving the germline J gene to fill in the end. The chain uses TRBV20-1 and TRBJ2-3, with 10 bases fitting TRBD2. Trimming took 5 bases from V and 0 from J; bases not matched to a gene: 5. This CDR3 contains 15 residues. The germline V gene encodes CDR1 DFQATT and CDR2 SNEGSKA (reference sequence). CDR3 sequence reads: CSAPSGGSSTDTQYF. The DNA read from the CDR3 is TGCAGTGCTCCTAGCGGGGGCAGTAGCACAGATACG.

On this clone: From the germline J gene comes the end of the CDR3, since the read stops 3 residues before it. This chain connects TRBV6-4 to TRBJ2-2; D is undetermined. Germline V lookup: CDR1 MRHNA, CDR2 SNTAGT. The CDR3 totals 16 residues. Trimming stripped 0 bases from V and 0 bases from J, with 8 bases between. The CDR3 spells CASSDSATSNTGELFF. The covered CDR3 bases are TGTGCCAGCAGTGACTCTGCGACTTCGAACACCGGGGAG.

Remarks on this clone: The read ends 3 residues before the CDR3 terminus; that terminus is restored from the germline J gene. The chain joins TRBV7-9 to TRBJ2-2, with 7 bases that match TRBD1. This CDR3 has 12 residues. Germline-derived CDR1 and CDR2 are SEHNR and FQNEAQ (reference sequence). This CDR3 is CASSRRQGVLFF. CDR3 bases read: TGTGCCAGCAGCAGAAGACAGGGTGTG.

Comments on this clone: The DNA ends 3 residues before the CDR3 does, and the rest of the CDR3 is filled in from the germline J gene. This chain uses TRBV29-1 with TRBJ2-7; 12 nucleotides agree with TRBD2. The CDR3 sequence is 18 residues long. Germline V gene sequence: CDR1 SQVTM, CDR2 ANQGSEA. Trimming cost V 4 bases and J 4 bases; bases outside gene matches: 17. The CDR3 bases that were read are TGCAGCGTTGTAGGCGGACTAGCGGGGAGGGGGAGAAGATACGAG. Translation: CSVVGGLAGRGRRYE. The CDR3, in full, reads CSVVGGLAGRGRRYEQYF.

With regard to this clone: Read sequence stops 3 residues before the CDR3 end, and the germline J gene provides the missing end. The chain links TRBV10-2 to TRBJ2-7; the match to TRBD2 covers 9 bases. The J segment lost 0 bases and the V segment lost 2 bases, leaving 2 bases of the junction unmatched. This CDR3 is built from 15 residues. Germline CDR1 reads WSHSY; CDR2 reads SAAADI. This CDR3 is CASSEAGGSSYEQYF. CDR3 DNA, as far as it was read: TGCGCCAGCAGTGAGGCGGGGGGGAGCTCCTACGAG.

As concerns this clone: The missing CDR3 end, 3 residues past where the read stops, is filled in from the germline J gene. The J gene is TRBJ1-1, the V gene TRBV5-6; D is uncertain. In germline, CDR1 is SGHDT, CDR2 YYEEEE. The CDR3 sequence is 14 residues long. The CDR3 loop is CASSLVYPQDGAFF. CDR3 bases read: TGTGCCAGCAGCTTGGTTTACCCCCAGGATGGA.

As to this clone: The DNA ends 3 residues before the CDR3 does, and the rest of the CDR3 is filled in from the germline J gene. The genes are TRBV29-1 and TRBJ1-2; TRBD1 matches 9 bases. Germline trimming cut 6 bases from V and 6 bases from J; bases unmatched to any gene: 5. The CDR3 contains 12 residues. Germline CDR1 and CDR2: SQVTM and ANQGSEA. The part of the CDR3 DNA that was read is TGCAGCGTAGTAACAGGGGGCCATGGC. It yields the protein CSVVTGGHG. The whole CDR3 protein is CSVVTGGHGYTF. The full variable domain, in which reference TRBV29-1 and TRBJ1-2 provide the parts outside the CDR3, is SAVISQKPSRDICQRGTSLTIQCQVDSQVTMMFWYRQQPGQSLTLIATANQGSEATYESGFVIDKFPISRPNLTFSTLTVSNMSPEDSSIYLCSVVTGGHGYTFGSGTRLTVV.

A note on this clone: The CDR3 is cut off 3 residues early in the read; its end comes from the germline J gene. V usage is TRBV10-1 and J usage is TRBJ2-3; D remains unclear. The CDR3 has 15 amino acids. V dropped 0 bases and J dropped 2 bases, with 9 bases sitting between them. Germline CDR1 WNHNN, CDR2 SYGVQD (reference sequence). CDR3 DNA (partial): TGCGCCAGCAGTGAGTCGGGCTCGTACACAGATACG. Protein sequence: CASSESGSYTDT. The whole CDR3 reads CASSESGSYTDTQYF.

A remark on this clone: The read falls 3 residues short of the CDR3 end, and the missing part is taken from the germline J gene. This sequence joins TRBV2 and TRBJ2-3, with 7 bases identical to TRBD1. CDR1 is SNHLY, CDR2 FYNNEI, per germline. The junction had 12 bases not matched to a gene; V was cut back by 1 base and J by 5 bases. There are 17 residues in the CDR3. CDR3 bases read: TGTGCCAGCAGTGAAGACCCCGAGACAGGGTCGAGAGATACG. Its protein product is CASSEDPETGSRDT. The entire CDR3 sequence reads CASSEDPETGSRDTQYF.

As to this clone: The read stops 3 residues short of the end of the CDR3; the missing end is completed from the germline J gene. This rearrangement joins TRBV20-1 to TRBJ2-7, with a weak D call TRBD1 (6 bases). The CDR3 runs to 15 residues. The V and J ends lost 1 base and 1 base respectively, with 14 bases between them. Germline values: CDR1 DFQATT, CDR2 SNEGSKA (reference sequence). The sequenced CDR3 bases are TGCAGTGCTAGAGCGCTGACAGGAACTTCCTACGAG. Translation: CSARALTGTSYE. The CDR3, in full, reads CSARALTGTSYEQYF.